This T cell receptor (beta chain) was sequenced during a study of T cells after posttransplantation cyclophosphamide. Overall study findings and caveats: Blood and skin or GI T cell repertoires showed limited TRB overlap.

The germline gives CDR1 SGHVS, CDR2 FQNEAQ. The CDR3 sequence is 14 residues long. V dropped 5 bases and J dropped 2; count of bases not matched to a gene: 5. Assay used: immunoSEQ multiplex PCR; TCRdb lists only in-frame clones, some missing. The table lists about 22,000 clones, roughly nine tenths of them singletons, with 8.2% in the top ten. Methotrexate plus calcineurin inhibitor accompanied controls' myeloablative marrow transplants; sampling was 1 year later. A word on this clone: Its antigen remains unidentified.

V gene TRBV7-8 combines with J gene TRBJ1-2; the match to TRBD1 covers 7 bases. The clonotype was recovered from a female patient aged 45 to 65 who received an allogeneic stem cell transplant from an unrelated donor, was CMV-positive, and had chronic GVHD only. These T cells may partly come from the graft donor. The material was PBMCs, obtained after an allogeneic stem cell transplant with a calcineurin inhibitor and methotrexate. The DNA of the CDR3 is TGTGCCAGCAGCCCTAAGGACAGGAACTATGGCTACACCTTC. Protein: CASSPKDRNYGYTF.